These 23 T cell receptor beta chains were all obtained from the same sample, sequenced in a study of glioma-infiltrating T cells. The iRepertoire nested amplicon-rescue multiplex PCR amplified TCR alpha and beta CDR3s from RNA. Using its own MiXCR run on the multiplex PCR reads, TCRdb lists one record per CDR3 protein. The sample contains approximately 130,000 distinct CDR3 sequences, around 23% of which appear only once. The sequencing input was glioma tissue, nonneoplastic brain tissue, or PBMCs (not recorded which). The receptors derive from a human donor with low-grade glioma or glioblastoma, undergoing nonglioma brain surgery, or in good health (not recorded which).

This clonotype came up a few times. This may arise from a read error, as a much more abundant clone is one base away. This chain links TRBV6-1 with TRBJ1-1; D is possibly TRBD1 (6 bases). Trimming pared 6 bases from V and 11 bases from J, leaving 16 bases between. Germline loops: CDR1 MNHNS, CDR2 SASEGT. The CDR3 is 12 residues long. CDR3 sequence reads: CASSNRDPSAFF. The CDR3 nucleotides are TGTGCCAGCAGCAACAGGGATCCGTCGGCTTTCTTT.

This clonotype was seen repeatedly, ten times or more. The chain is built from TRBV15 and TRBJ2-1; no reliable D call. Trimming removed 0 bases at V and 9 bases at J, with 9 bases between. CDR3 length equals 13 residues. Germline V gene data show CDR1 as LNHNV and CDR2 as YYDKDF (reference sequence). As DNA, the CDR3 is TGTGCCACCAGCAGAGATTCCTCAGGTGAGCAGTTCTTC. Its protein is CATSRDSSGEQFF.

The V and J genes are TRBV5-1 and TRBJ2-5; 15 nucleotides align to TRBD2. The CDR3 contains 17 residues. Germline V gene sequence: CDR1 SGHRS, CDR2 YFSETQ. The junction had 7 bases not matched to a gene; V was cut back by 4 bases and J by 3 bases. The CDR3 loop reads CASSVPGTSGGKETQYF. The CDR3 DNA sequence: TGCGCCAGCAGCGTACCCGGGACTAGCGGGGGGAAAGAGACCCAGTACTTC. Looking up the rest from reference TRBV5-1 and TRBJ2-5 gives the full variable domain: KAGVTQTPRYLIKTRGQQVTLSCSPISGHRSVSWYQQTPGQGLQFLFEYFSETQRNKGNFPGRFSGRQFSNSRSEMNVSTLELGDSALYLCASSVPGTSGGKETQYFGPGTRLLVL.

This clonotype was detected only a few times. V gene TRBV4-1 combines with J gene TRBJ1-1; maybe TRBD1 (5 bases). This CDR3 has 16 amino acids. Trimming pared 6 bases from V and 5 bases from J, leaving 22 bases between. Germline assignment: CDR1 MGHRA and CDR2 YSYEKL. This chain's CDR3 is CASSDLPGTRRTEAFF. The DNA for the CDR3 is TGCGCCAGCAGTGACCTTCCCGGGACCCGGAGGACTGAAGCTTTCTTT.

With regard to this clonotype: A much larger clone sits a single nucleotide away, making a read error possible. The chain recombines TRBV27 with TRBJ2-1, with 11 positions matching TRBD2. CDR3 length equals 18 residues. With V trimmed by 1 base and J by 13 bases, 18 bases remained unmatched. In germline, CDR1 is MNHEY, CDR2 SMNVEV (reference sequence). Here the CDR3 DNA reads TGTGCCAGCAGTTTATACCTGTCCGGGACTAGCGGCCTATATAAACAGTTCTTC. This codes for CASSLYLSGTSGLYKQFF.

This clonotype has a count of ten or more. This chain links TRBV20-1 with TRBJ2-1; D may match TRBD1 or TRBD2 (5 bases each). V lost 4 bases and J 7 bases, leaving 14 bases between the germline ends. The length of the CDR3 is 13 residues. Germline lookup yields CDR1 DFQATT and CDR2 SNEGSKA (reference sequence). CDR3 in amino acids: CSAKVQGGNEQFF. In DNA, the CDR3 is TGCAGTGCTAAGGTGCAGGGCGGGAATGAGCAGTTCTTC.

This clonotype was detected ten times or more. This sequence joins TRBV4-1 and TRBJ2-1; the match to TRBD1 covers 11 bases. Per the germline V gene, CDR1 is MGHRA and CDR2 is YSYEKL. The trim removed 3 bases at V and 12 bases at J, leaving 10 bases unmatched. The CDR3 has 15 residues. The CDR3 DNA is TGCGCCAGCAGCCAGCGCGGACAGGGGGCGACGGGGCAGTTCTTC. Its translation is CASSQRGQGATGQFF.

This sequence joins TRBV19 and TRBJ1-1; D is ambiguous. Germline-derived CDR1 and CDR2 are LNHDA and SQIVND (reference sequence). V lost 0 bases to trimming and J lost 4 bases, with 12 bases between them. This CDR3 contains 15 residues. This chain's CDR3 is CASSIDVWIGTEAFF. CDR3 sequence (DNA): TGTGCCAGTAGTATAGATGTGTGGATCGGCACTGAAGCTTTCTTT.

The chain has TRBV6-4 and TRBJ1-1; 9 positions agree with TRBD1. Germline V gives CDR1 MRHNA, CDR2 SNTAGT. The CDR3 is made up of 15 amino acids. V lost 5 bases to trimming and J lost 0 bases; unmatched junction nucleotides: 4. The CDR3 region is CASSKTGGVNTEAFF. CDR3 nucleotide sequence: TGTGCCAGCAGTAAGACAGGGGGAGTGAACACTGAAGCTTTCTTT.

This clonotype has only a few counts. The CDR3 loop reads CASSLALTGRGNEQFF. CDR3 bases: TGTGCCAGCAGCTTAGCCTTAACAGGAAGGGGCAATGAGCAGTTCTTC. The chain uses TRBV7-9 and TRBJ2-1, with D possibly matching TRBD1 (5 bases). Trimming took off 0 bases at V and 6 bases at J, with 15 bases between the two ends. The CDR3 consists of 16 residues. Germline V lookup: CDR1 SEHNR, CDR2 FQNEAQ (reference sequence).

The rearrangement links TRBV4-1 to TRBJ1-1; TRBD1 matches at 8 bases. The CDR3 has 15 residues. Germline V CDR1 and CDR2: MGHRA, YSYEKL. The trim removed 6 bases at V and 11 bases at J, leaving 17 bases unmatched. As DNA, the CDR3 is TGCGCCAGCAGTTTAGAGGACAGGGCATCAGGGCGGGCTTTCTTT. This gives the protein CASSLEDRASGRAFF.

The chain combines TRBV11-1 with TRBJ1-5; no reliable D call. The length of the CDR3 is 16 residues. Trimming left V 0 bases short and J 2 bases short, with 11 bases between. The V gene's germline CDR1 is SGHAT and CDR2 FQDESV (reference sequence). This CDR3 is CASSLALSGGNQPQHF. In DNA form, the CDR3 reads TGTGCCAGCAGCTTAGCGCTCAGTGGAGGCAATCAGCCCCAGCATTTT.

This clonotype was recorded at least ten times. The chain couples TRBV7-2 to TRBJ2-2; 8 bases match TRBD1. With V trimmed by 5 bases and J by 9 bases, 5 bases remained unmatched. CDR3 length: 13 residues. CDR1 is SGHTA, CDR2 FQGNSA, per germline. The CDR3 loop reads CASSADRGRELFF. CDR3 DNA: TGTGCCAGCAGCGCCGACAGGGGCCGGGAGCTGTTTTTT. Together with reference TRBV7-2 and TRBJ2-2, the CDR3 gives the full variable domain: GAGVSQSPSNKVTEKGKDVELRCDPISGHTALYWYRQSLGQGLEFLIYFQGNSAPDKSGLPSDRFSAERTGGSVSTLTIQRTQQEDSAVYLCASSADRGRELFFGEGSRLTVL.

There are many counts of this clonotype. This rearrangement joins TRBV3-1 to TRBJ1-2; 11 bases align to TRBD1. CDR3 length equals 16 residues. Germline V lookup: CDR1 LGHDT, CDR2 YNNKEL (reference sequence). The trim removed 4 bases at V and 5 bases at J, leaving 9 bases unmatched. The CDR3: CASSLYRTGGPYGYTF. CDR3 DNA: TGTGCCAGCAGCCTCTATCGGACAGGGGGCCCGTATGGCTACACCTTC.

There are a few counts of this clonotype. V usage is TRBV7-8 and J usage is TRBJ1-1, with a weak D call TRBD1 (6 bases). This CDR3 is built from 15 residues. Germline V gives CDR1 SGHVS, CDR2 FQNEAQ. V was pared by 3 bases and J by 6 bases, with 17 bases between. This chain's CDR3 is CASSFDRSKLPEAFF. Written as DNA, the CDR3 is TGTGCCAGCAGCTTTGACAGGTCAAAACTCCCTGAAGCTTTCTTT. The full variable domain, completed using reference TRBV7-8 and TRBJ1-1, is GAGVSQSPRYKVAKRGQDVALRCDPISGHVSLFWYQQALGQGPEFLTYFQNEAQLDKSGLPSDRFFAERPEGSVSTLKIQRTQQEDSAVYLCASSFDRSKLPEAFFGQGTRLTVV.

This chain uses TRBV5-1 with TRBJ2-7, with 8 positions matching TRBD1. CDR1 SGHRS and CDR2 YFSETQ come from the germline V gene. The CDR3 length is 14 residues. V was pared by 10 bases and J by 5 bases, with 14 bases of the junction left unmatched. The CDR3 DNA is TGCGCCCACGGCGTCAGGGGGCGTCTGGACGAGCAGTACGTC. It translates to CAHGVRGRLDEQYV.

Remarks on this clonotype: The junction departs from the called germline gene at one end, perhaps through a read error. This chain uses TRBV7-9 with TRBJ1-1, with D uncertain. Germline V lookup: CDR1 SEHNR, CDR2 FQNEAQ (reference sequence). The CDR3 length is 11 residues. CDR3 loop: CTSSTQSRAFF. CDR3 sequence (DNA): TGTACCAGCAGCACCCAGAGCCGAGCTTTCTTT.

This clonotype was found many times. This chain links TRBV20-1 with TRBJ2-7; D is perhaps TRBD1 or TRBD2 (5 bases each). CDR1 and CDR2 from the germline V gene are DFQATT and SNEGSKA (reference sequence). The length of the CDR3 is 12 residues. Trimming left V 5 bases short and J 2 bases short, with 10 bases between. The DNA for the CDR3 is TGCAGTGCTTGGGACCCAACCTACGAGCAGTACGTC. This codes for CSAWDPTYEQYV.

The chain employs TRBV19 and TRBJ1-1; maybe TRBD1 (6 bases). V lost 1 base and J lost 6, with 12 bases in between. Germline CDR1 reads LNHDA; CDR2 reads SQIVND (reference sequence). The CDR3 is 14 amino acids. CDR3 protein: CASSIGGGGPEAFF. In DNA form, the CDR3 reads TGTGCCAGTAGTATAGGAGGGGGGGGACCTGAAGCTTTCTTT.

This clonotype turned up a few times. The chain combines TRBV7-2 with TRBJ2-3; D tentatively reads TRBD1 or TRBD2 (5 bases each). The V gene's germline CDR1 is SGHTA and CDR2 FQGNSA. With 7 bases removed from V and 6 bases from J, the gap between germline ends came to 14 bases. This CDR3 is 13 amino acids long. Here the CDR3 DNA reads TGTGCCAGCACCCCCGGGGCGGGTGATACGCAGTATTTT. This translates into CASTPGAGDTQYF.

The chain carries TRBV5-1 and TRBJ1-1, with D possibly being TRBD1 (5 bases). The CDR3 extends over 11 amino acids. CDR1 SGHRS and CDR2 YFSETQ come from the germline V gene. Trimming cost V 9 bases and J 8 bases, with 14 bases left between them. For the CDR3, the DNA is TGCGCCAACAGTAAAGACAGCGAAGCTTTCTTT. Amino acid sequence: CANSKDSEAFF.

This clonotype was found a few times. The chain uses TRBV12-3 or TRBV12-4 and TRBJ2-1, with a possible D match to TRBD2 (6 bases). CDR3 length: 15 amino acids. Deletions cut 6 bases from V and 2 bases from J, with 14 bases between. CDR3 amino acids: CASSPPGLPYNEQFF. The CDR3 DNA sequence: TGTGCCAGCAGCCCACCGGGACTCCCCTACAATGAGCAGTTCTTC.

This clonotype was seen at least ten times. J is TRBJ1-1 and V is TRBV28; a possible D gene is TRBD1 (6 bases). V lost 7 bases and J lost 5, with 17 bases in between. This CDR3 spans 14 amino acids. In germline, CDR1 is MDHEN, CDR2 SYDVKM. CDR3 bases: TGTGCCAGCACCGGAAGGGGCCAGGGGACTGAAGCTTTCTTT. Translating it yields CASTGRGQGTEAFF.